The 20 T cell receptor beta chains in this list originate from one sample, sequenced in a study of T cell repertoires in cytomegalovirus infection. The antigens these receptors bind are not known. TCRdb reprocessed the reads via MiXCR and lists one record per CDR3 protein. Of 750,000 to 900,000 distinct CDR3 sequences in the sample, roughly 28% were seen once. The material sequenced was cultured CD8+ T cells from PBMCs, taken from culture after CMV antigen stimulation. Source of these receptors: a human donor in good health (CMV status not recorded). Some clones in this sample may be carry-over from other donors' samples.

The rearrangement links TRBV5-5 to TRBJ2-3; the match to TRBD1 covers 9 bases. With V trimmed by 4 bases and J by 3 bases, 12 bases remained unmatched. The CDR3 totals 17 residues. CDR1 and CDR2 from the germline V gene are SGHKS and YYEKEE (reference sequence). CDR3 DNA: TGTGCCAGCAGCAATCCGGGACAGGGCCTATCAACAGATACGCAGTATTTT. It specifies CASSNPGQGLSTDTQYF.

This clonotype was observed at least ten times. This chain links TRBV7-9 with TRBJ1-6, with a possible D match to TRBD1 (5 bases). Germline values: CDR1 SEHNR, CDR2 FQNEAQ (reference sequence). The CDR3 runs to 17 residues. The V end lost 4 bases, the J end lost 1 base, and 14 bases lay between the germline ends. The CDR3: CASSYFRARSYNSPLHF. CDR3 in DNA: TGTGCCAGCAGCTACTTCAGGGCTAGGTCCTATAATTCACCCCTCCACTTT. Filled out from reference TRBV7-9 and TRBJ1-6, the complete variable domain reads DTGVSQNPRHKITKRGQNVTFRCDPISEHNRLYWYRQTLGQGPEFLTYFQNEAQLEKSRLLSDRFSAERPKGSFSTLEIQRTEQGDSAMYLCASSYFRARSYNSPLHFGNGTRLTVT.

This chain joins TRBV7-3 and TRBJ2-4; 11 nucleotides line up with TRBD1. The CDR3 is 15 residues long. Germline V gene sequence: CDR1 SGHTA, CDR2 FQGTGA. Trimming removed 6 bases from V and 3 bases from J; junction bases left unmatched: 4. CDR3 sequence reads: CASSLDRGHKNIQYF. CDR3 coding DNA: TGTGCCAGCAGTCTGGACAGGGGGCACAAAAACATTCAGTACTTC.

The rearrangement joins TRBV11-2 to TRBJ1-1, with 9 nucleotides matching TRBD1. With 6 bases clipped from V and 1 base from J, the junction kept 9 bases outside the gene matches. This CDR3 contains 16 residues. Looked up from germline, CDR1 is SGHAT and CDR2 is FQNNGV. CDR3 coding DNA: TGTGCCAGCAGTTGGGGACAGGGCCGGGGGAACACTGAAGCTTTCTTT. Translating it yields CASSWGQGRGNTEAFF.

The chain uses TRBV27 and TRBJ1-1; 9 positions match TRBD1. Trimming took 10 bases from V and 8 from J; bases not matched to a gene: 17. This CDR3 is 15 amino acids long. Germline V gene data show CDR1 as MNHEY and CDR2 as SMNVEV (reference sequence). The CDR3: CATSITGTGFSEAFF. In DNA form, the CDR3 reads TGTGCCACCAGCATTACCGGGACAGGGTTTTCGGAAGCTTTCTTT.

This clonotype was seen ten or more times. The rearrangement links TRBV7-9 to TRBJ2-4; D is unclear. The germline gives CDR1 SEHNR, CDR2 FQNEAQ (reference sequence). V gave up 0 bases and J gave up 3 bases, with 12 bases separating them. The CDR3 sequence is 16 residues long. The CDR3: CASSLAYNAGKNIQYF. CDR3 bases: TGTGCCAGCAGCTTAGCCTACAATGCTGGCAAAAACATTCAGTACTTC.

This clonotype was counted at least ten times. The chain links TRBV7-8 to TRBJ2-2, with D tentatively TRBD2 (6 bases). The CDR3 consists of 15 residues. Deletions cut 2 bases from V and 5 bases from J, with 12 bases between. Germline V CDR1 and CDR2: SGHVS, FQNEAQ. This CDR3 reads CASSLITSRTGELFF. DNA for the CDR3: TGTGCCAGCAGCTTAATAACTAGCAGGACCGGGGAGCTGTTTTTT.

The chain couples TRBV7-9 to TRBJ1-1; TRBD1 aligns across 9 bases. This CDR3 is 14 amino acids long. Germline V lookup: CDR1 SEHNR, CDR2 FQNEAQ (reference sequence). The V and J ends lost 3 bases and 5 bases, in that order; junction bases with no gene match: 4. For the CDR3, the DNA is TGTGCCAGCAGCTTCATGGACAGGGGAACTGAAGCTTTCTTT. As protein: CASSFMDRGTEAFF. Based on the CDR3 plus reference TRBV7-9 and TRBJ1-1, the full variable domain is DTGVSQNPRHKITKRGQNVTFRCDPISEHNRLYWYRQTLGQGPEFLTYFQNEAQLEKSRLLSDRFSAERPKGSFSTLEIQRTEQGDSAMYLCASSFMDRGTEAFFGQGTRLTVV.

This chain links TRBV7-6 with TRBJ2-1; weak D call: TRBD2 (5 bases). This CDR3 spans 13 amino acids. Between the trimmed V and J ends, which lost 3 bases and 8 bases, there was a span of 11 bases. Germline CDR1 SGHVS, CDR2 FNYEAQ. Here the CDR3 reads CASSLKRRDEQFF. Here the CDR3 DNA reads TGTGCCAGCAGCTTGAAACGGCGGGATGAGCAGTTCTTC.

The V and J genes are TRBV7-2 and TRBJ2-7, with a weak D call TRBD1 (5 bases). CDR3 length: 16 amino acids. V lost 1 base, J lost 9 bases, and 22 bases lay in between. Germline-derived CDR1 and CDR2 are SGHTA and FQGNSA. The CDR3 here is CASSLGSRDIRVGQYF. DNA of the CDR3: TGTGCCAGCAGCTTAGGAAGCAGGGATATACGAGTAGGGCAGTACTTC.

The chain combines TRBV2 with TRBJ1-4, with a weak D call TRBD1 (5 bases). With 3 bases removed from V and 12 bases from J, the gap between germline ends came to 20 bases. The CDR3 runs 15 residues. CDR1 is SNHLY, CDR2 FYNNEI, per germline. CDR3: CASSDWGLTPGELFF. The CDR3 nucleotides are TGTGCCAGCAGTGATTGGGGACTCACCCCGGGGGAACTGTTTTTT.

V is TRBV6-5 and J is TRBJ2-1; D perhaps matches TRBD2 (6 bases). The CDR3 loop spans 17 amino acids. Looked up from germline, CDR1 is MNHEY and CDR2 is SVGAGI. V lost 5 bases to trimming and J lost 2 bases, with 19 bases between them. The DNA for the CDR3 is TGTGCCAGCAGTCACCGGAGAGGAGGGAAGACCTACAATGAGCAGTTCTTC. Translating gives CASSHRRGGKTYNEQFF.

The chain links TRBV6-6 to TRBJ2-5; TRBD2 agrees at 10 bases. The V and J ends lost 0 bases and 2 bases, in that order; junction bases with no gene match: 9. CDR1 is MNHNY and CDR2 is SVGAGI in the germline V gene (reference sequence). The CDR3 sequence is 18 residues long. CDR3 loop: CASSYSNQFSGGQETQYF. In DNA, the CDR3 is TGTGCCAGCAGTTACTCCAACCAATTTAGCGGGGGGCAAGAGACCCAGTACTTC.

The chain uses TRBV7-9 and TRBJ1-3; a possible D gene is TRBD1 (5 bases). Looked up from germline, CDR1 is SEHNR and CDR2 is FQNEAQ (reference sequence). Trimming removed 0 bases from V and 5 bases from J, with 8 bases in between. The CDR3 sequence is 14 residues long. The CDR3 protein is CASSLADRRNTIYF. In DNA form, the CDR3 reads TGTGCCAGCAGCTTAGCCGACAGAAGAAACACCATATATTTT.

Comment on this clonotype: The junction departs from the called germline gene at one end, perhaps through a read error. The chain joins TRBV12-3 or TRBV12-4 to TRBJ2-1; 9 bases fit TRBD1. The CDR3 spans 14 residues. As DNA, the CDR3 is TGTGCCAGCAGTCCTTTACAGGGGGCCACCGAGCAGTCCTTC. Its protein product is CASSPLQGATEQSF.

In regard to this clonotype: One base away lies a much larger clone, so this may be a sequencing read error. The V gene is TRBV7-9, the J gene TRBJ2-7; the match to TRBD1 covers 7 bases. Germline trimming cut 2 bases from V and 5 bases from J; bases unmatched to any gene: 3. Germline V gene lookup returns CDR1 SEHNR and CDR2 FQNEAQ (reference sequence). The CDR3 runs 13 residues. CDR3 in DNA: TGTGCCAGCAGCTTAAACAGGGGAAACGAGCAGTACGTC. Its translation: CASSLNRGNEQYV.

This clonotype was observed a few times. The chain recombines TRBV6-2 or TRBV6-3 with TRBJ1-5, with 7 bases aligning to TRBD1. The CDR3 is 14 residues long. Germline-derived CDR1 and CDR2 are MNHEY and SVGEGT. Trimming removed 8 bases from V and 3 bases from J; junction bases left unmatched: 7. CDR3 DNA: TGTGCCAGCGCCGACAGGGTCTACAATCAGCCCCAGCATTTT. This sequence encodes CASADRVYNQPQHF.

This chain uses TRBV7-6 with TRBJ2-2; D may be TRBD2 (5 bases). V was trimmed by 0 bases and J by 3 bases, leaving 11 bases between them. Germline CDR1 is SGHVS and CDR2 is FNYEAQ. The CDR3 runs to 16 residues. The CDR3 spells CASSLAGSVYTGELFF. The CDR3 bases are TGTGCCAGCAGCTTAGCGGGTAGCGTATACACCGGGGAGCTGTTTTTT.

This clonotype was counted a few times. The J gene is TRBJ2-7, the V gene TRBV6-2 or TRBV6-3; D not resolved. The length of the CDR3 is 14 residues. V was pared by 3 bases and J by 4 bases, with 13 bases between. Germline V gene lookup returns CDR1 MNHEY and CDR2 SVGEGT. The CDR3 DNA follows: TGTGCCAGCAGTTATTCCGTTTTGGGGTACGAGCAGTACTTC. It encodes CASSYSVLGYEQYF.

This rearrangement joins TRBV20-1 to TRBJ2-7; 13 nucleotides line up with TRBD2. V lost 0 bases and J lost 2; bases outside the gene matches: 7. This CDR3 is 17 amino acids long. CDR1 and CDR2 from the germline V gene are DFQATT and SNEGSKA (reference sequence). The CDR3 reads CSARDAGLAGTPYEQYF. Here the CDR3 DNA reads TGCAGTGCTAGAGATGCGGGACTAGCGGGGACCCCCTACGAGCAGTACTTC.